A selection of T cell receptor beta chains follows, all from one sample in a study of T cell responses to AZD1222 COVID-19 vaccine. Method: immunoSEQ multiplex PCR; TCRdb's copy keeps in-frame clones and lacks some. The sample gives roughly 130,000 clones, around 90% of which show up once; just over 3% is in the top ten. The starting material was peripheral blood, obtained on day 0 of AZD1222 vaccination. The receptors originated from an adult in good health. The CDR3 runs from the conserved cysteine through the conserved F or W. The D gene is left open where the match is weak. Clone sizes are given selectively: once, few, many, or a class where the clone is expanded.

-	TRBV19	once	TRBJ2-1	15	CASSISPSSHNEQFF	TGTGCCAGTAGTATAAGTCCTAGCAGCCACAATGAGCAGTTCTTC
-	TRBV7-2	-	TRBJ2-3	15	CASSLAPLATDTQYF	TGTGCCAGCAGCTTAGCCCCACTAGCAACAGATACGCAGTATTTT
-	TRBV10-3	-	TRBJ1-5	14	CAISEWGRNQPQHF	TGTGCCATCAGTGAGTGGGGCCGCAATCAGCCCCAGCATTTT
TRBD1	TRBV7-9	-	TRBJ1-3	14	CASSLNRGGNTIYF	TGTGCCAGCAGCTTAAACAGGGGTGGAAACACCATATATTTT
-	TRBV12-3/TRBV12-4	-	TRBJ2-7	13	CASSLHVSYEQYF	TGTGCCAGCAGCTTACACGTCTCCTACGAGCAGTACTTC
TRBD2	TRBV9	-	TRBJ2-7	18	CASSDPQGGGSPFDEQYF	TGTGCCAGCAGCGACCCCCAGGGAGGCGGGAGTCCTTTTGACGAGCAGTACTTC
TRBD2	TRBV6-2/TRBV6-3	-	TRBJ2-2	18	CASSYVIAGVMDTGELFF	TGTGCCAGCAGTTACGTAATAGCGGGAGTTATGGACACCGGGGAGCTGTTTTTT
-	TRBV12-3/TRBV12-4	-	TRBJ1-1	12	CASRPPSTEAFF	TGTGCCAGCAGACCCCCTTCCACTGAAGCTTTCTTT
TRBD1	TRBV10-1	-	TRBJ2-1	16	CASSDPAGGIYMDQFF	TGCGCCAGCAGTGATCCAGCAGGGGGTATCTATATGGACCAGTTCTTC
-	TRBV7-8	-	TRBJ1-1	14	CASSKDQGNTEAFF	TGTGCCAGCAGCAAAGATCAGGGAAACACTGAAGCTTTCTTT
TRBD1	TRBV28	-	TRBJ2-7	12	CAIRTGPYEQYF	TGTGCCATCCGGACAGGCCCCTACGAGCAGTACTTC
-	TRBV14	-	TRBJ1-2	16	CASSQDEARERYGYTF	TGTGCCAGCAGCCAAGATGAGGCGAGGGAGCGGTATGGCTACACCTTC
TRBD2	TRBV27	-	TRBJ2-7	17	CASKGGAGGKGSYEQYF	TGTGCCAGCAAGGGAGGCGCGGGGGGGAAGGGCTCCTACGAGCAGTACTTC
-	TRBV2	-	TRBJ2-4	15	CASSGDRLAKNIQYF	TGTGCCAGCAGTGGCGACAGACTAGCCAAAAACATTCAGTACTTC
-	TRBV6-5	-	TRBJ2-2	12	CAGMGDIRELFF	TGTGCCGGTATGGGGGATATCCGGGAGCTGTTTTTT
TRBD1	TRBV27	-	TRBJ1-1	14	CASSLVRTGGEAFF	TGTGCCAGCAGCCTCGTAAGGACAGGGGGTGAAGCTTTCTTT
-	TRBV10-3	-	TRBJ1-2	13	CAISEEQVYGYTF	TGTGCCATCAGTGAGGAACAAGTCTATGGCTACACCTTC